These T cell receptor beta chains were read from a single sample in a study of blood T cell repertoires in COVID-19. Clones were sequenced by immunoSEQ multiplex PCR, and TCRdb holds only the in-frame ones, with some missing. This repertoire shows roughly 150,000 clones, 75% to 90% found once; its top ten account for roughly 15%. The material sequenced was peripheral blood. Every receptor here comes from a woman aged 40 to 49 with acute or convalescent COVID-19. Both conserved end residues are part of each CDR3.

cdr3_aa: CAIRGTGDNTEAFF; v_call: TRBV10-3
cdr3_aa: CASSLPGPGNGELFF; v_call: TRBV5-1
cdr3_aa: CSVEDGWAGFTDTQYF; v_call: TRBV29-1
cdr3_aa: CASSSSPGTGWEAFF; v_call: TRBV5-1
cdr3_aa: CASRGLAGLQEQYF; v_call: TRBV7-9
cdr3_aa: CASSLVTSRTDTQYF; v_call: TRBV5-1
cdr3_aa: CASRSTGGSYEQYF; v_call: TRBV6-5
cdr3_aa: CASTPQQGDGSPLHF; v_call: TRBV19
cdr3_aa: CASSPNSYEQYF; v_call: TRBV5-8
cdr3_aa: CASSYSAGVETDTQYF; v_call: TRBV6-5
cdr3_aa: CASTGGETQYF; v_call: TRBV2
cdr3_aa: CASSEPGGYTF; v_call: TRBV6-1
cdr3_aa: CASSLVGGPQHF; v_call: TRBV7-8
cdr3_aa: CASSPDSFEAFF; v_call: TRBV7-8
cdr3_aa: CASTTGGNGYTF; v_call: TRBV6-5
cdr3_aa: CASSYLGQGAIPYTF; v_call: TRBV6-5
cdr3_aa: CASSEGQGYSYEQYF; v_call: TRBV5-4
cdr3_aa: CASRTDRGGTDTQYF; v_call: TRBV6-5
cdr3_aa: CASSLRSTSGFYEQYF; v_call: TRBV11-2
cdr3_aa: CSAQTGPGQPQHF; v_call: TRBV29-1
cdr3_aa: CASSLAHTNPYNSPLHF; v_call: TRBV7-9
cdr3_aa: CASSQEVSPAGNEQFF; v_call: TRBV4-1
cdr3_aa: CARSFKGVKDWEQYF; v_call: TRBV5-3
cdr3_aa: CASSSSGQGAYEQYF; v_call: TRBV7-8
cdr3_aa: CASSFQGSLEAFF; v_call: TRBV7-9
cdr3_aa: CASVLAGGSYEQYF; v_call: TRBV2
cdr3_aa: CASSFEWGVGAYEQYF; v_call: TRBV28
cdr3_aa: CASSNLAGQPQHF; v_call: TRBV19
cdr3_aa: CASRAYGVDTEAFF; v_call: TRBV6-5
cdr3_aa: CASRPPGAGEPYNEQFF; v_call: TRBV28
cdr3_aa: CASSPEQGRNEKLFF; v_call: TRBV18
cdr3_aa: CAILKGGGTNTGELFF; v_call: TRBV10-3
cdr3_aa: CASSLASGAYNEQFF; v_call: TRBV5-1
cdr3_aa: CASSLSGQGYGYTF; v_call: TRBV27
cdr3_aa: CASQTGAYGYTF; v_call: TRBV19
cdr3_aa: CASSLSGGAENIQYF; v_call: TRBV5-1
cdr3_aa: CASSVVSTDTQYF; v_call: TRBV9
cdr3_aa: CASSLQSAGTEAFF; v_call: TRBV28
cdr3_aa: CASSWGTSGTEQYF; v_call: TRBV7-2
cdr3_aa: CASSPSSYGEQFF; v_call: TRBV27
cdr3_aa: CASRTLNRGRGEKLFF; v_call: TRBV19
cdr3_aa: CASSLGHEVGPQHF; v_call: TRBV19
cdr3_aa: CASRRILKSTGEEETQYF; v_call: TRBV19
cdr3_aa: CASSLERGPLEQYF; v_call: TRBV5-5
cdr3_aa: CASRLGLAQQYNEQFF; v_call: TRBV27
cdr3_aa: CATSRRQGGADTQYF; v_call: TRBV15
cdr3_aa: CASSLEYRAAAYEQYF; v_call: TRBV5-1
cdr3_aa: CAWRLQGARRGYTF; v_call: TRBV30